These 17 T cell receptor beta chains share one sample of origin, sequenced in a study of chemoradiotherapy in HPV16-positive cancers. Sequenced by immunoSEQ multiplex PCR; TCRdb stores in-frame clones only, minus some. This sample has 53,000 or so clones, with roughly nine tenths found just once. This specimen was blood, taken from a patient who underwent chemoradiotherapy. These receptor sequences come from a human donor with HPV-associated anogenital cancer.

CDR3 bases: TGTGCCAGCAGCTTTCCTGCTCCCTACGAGCAGTACTTC. Translating it yields CASSFPAPYEQYF. The rearrangement joins TRBV5-8 to TRBJ2-7; D not resolved. The length of the CDR3 is 13 residues. V lost 2 bases and J lost 2, with 8 bases in between. From germline, CDR1 is SGHTS and CDR2 YDEGEE.

CDR3 coding DNA: TGTGCCAGTAGTATAAGGAAACAGCTGAACACTGAAGCTTTCTTT. It is translated as CASSIRKQLNTEAFF. V and J are TRBV19 and TRBJ1-1, with D hard to call. This CDR3 spans 15 amino acids. Germline V gives CDR1 LNHDA, CDR2 SQIVND (reference sequence). The V end lost 2 bases, the J end lost 0 bases, and 10 bases lay between the germline ends.

The table lists this clone with a count of one. This sequence joins TRBV12-5 and TRBJ2-6, with unresolved D. The CDR3 is made up of 11 amino acids. Germline values: CDR1 LGHNT, CDR2 FRNRAP. Trimming removed 5 bases from V and 5 bases from J, with 1 base in between. The CDR3 is CASGRANVLTF. The CDR3 DNA is TGTGCTAGTGGTAGGGCCAACGTCCTGACTTTC.

CDR3 sequence reads: CASSLGAAETQYF. CDR3 DNA sequence: TGTGCCAGCAGCTTAGGGGCGGCGGAGACCCAGTACTTC. The chain recombines TRBV7-3 with TRBJ2-5; TRBD1 is a possible D gene (5 bases). Germline V gene lookup returns CDR1 SGHTA and CDR2 FQGTGA. V was trimmed by 2 bases and J by 5 bases, leaving 9 bases between them. CDR3 length: 13 amino acids.

This sequence joins TRBV6-5 and TRBJ1-5; D is uncertain. Trimming pared 5 bases from V and 12 bases from J, leaving 17 bases between. Germline-derived CDR1 and CDR2 are MNHEY and SVGAGI. CDR3 length: 13 amino acids. The CDR3 DNA reads as TGTGCCAGCAGTACCCCAGGAAGCAACTTCCAGCATTTT. Translation gives CASSTPGSNFQHF.

The gene calls are TRBV5-6 and TRBJ2-7, with a tentative D call TRBD2 (5 bases). Germline V CDR1 and CDR2: SGHDT, YYEEEE. The CDR3 runs to 16 residues. The germline V and J ends were trimmed by 0 bases and 0 bases, with 13 bases remaining between them. CDR3 in amino acids: CASSLEGGLSSYEQYF. The DNA of the CDR3 is TGTGCCAGCAGCTTGGAGGGCGGGTTGAGCTCCTACGAGCAGTACTTC.

This clone was picked up one time. CDR3 sequence: CASSTTGTGINYGYTF. The CDR3 coding sequence is TGTGCCAGTAGTACTACCGGGACAGGGATTAACTATGGCTACACCTTC. The V gene is TRBV19, the J gene TRBJ1-2, with TRBD1 matching over 9 bases. V trimming: 4 bases; J trimming: 1 base; junction bases outside the gene matches: 7. Germline CDR1 LNHDA, CDR2 SQIVND (reference sequence). This CDR3 has 16 amino acids. Supplemented by reference TRBV19 and TRBJ1-2, the full variable domain reads DGGITQSPKYLFRKEGQNVTLSCEQNLNHDAMYWYRQDPGQGLRLIYYSQIVNDFQKGDIAEGYSVSREKKESFPLTVTSAQKNPTAFYLCASSTTGTGINYGYTFGSGTRLTVV.

For the CDR3, the DNA is TGCGCCAGCAGCCCACAGAGGCTAGGGGTGGGTGAGCAGTTCTTC. Translating it yields CASSPQRLGVGEQFF. The chain links TRBV4-3 to TRBJ2-1; D might be TRBD1 (5 bases). CDR1 is LGHNA and CDR2 is YSLEER in the germline V gene. The CDR3 is made up of 15 amino acids. Trimming took 4 bases from V and 9 from J, leaving 19 bases between them.

This chain connects TRBV7-2 to TRBJ2-2; D is perhaps TRBD2 (5 bases). V lost 2 bases to trimming and J lost 7 bases, with 17 bases between them. The CDR3 covers 16 residues. CDR1 is SGHTA and CDR2 is FQGNSA in the germline V gene. The CDR3 loop is CASSLLATAGGGELFF. The CDR3 DNA reads TGTGCCAGCAGCTTATTGGCGACGGCCGGAGGCGGGGAGCTGTTTTTT.

In nucleotides, the CDR3 is TGCGCCAGCAGCTCTGGACAGGGCTCCTACAATGAGCAGTTCTTC. Residues: CASSSGQGSYNEQFF. The V and J genes are TRBV5-1 and TRBJ2-1, with 8 bases matching TRBD1. J was trimmed by 0 bases and V by 3 bases; bases with no gene match: 2. The germline V gene has CDR1 SGHRS and CDR2 YFSETQ. The CDR3 sequence is 15 residues long.

The chain combines TRBV18 with TRBJ2-7; D unresolved. The V end was cut by 2 bases, the J end by 4 bases, with 18 bases between. The CDR3 is 16 residues long. CDR1 and CDR2 (germline): KGHSH, LQKENI. DNA of the CDR3: TGTGCCAGCTCACCAAATCTCCCGTCAGGTAAGTACGAGCAGTACTTC. It encodes CASSPNLPSGKYEQYF. The complete variable domain, with remaining parts taken from reference TRBV18 and TRBJ2-7, reads NAGVMQNPRHLVRRRGQEARLRCSPMKGHSHVYWYRQLPEEGLKFMVYLQKENIIDESGMPKERFSAEFPKEGPSILRIQQVVRGDSAAYFCASSPNLPSGKYEQYFGPGTRLTVT.

J is TRBJ2-7 and V is TRBV6-6; D is unresolved. The germline V gene encodes CDR1 MNHNY and CDR2 SVGAGI (reference sequence). Trimming removed 6 bases from V and 1 base from J, with 10 bases in between. CDR3 size: 13 residues. CDR3 DNA: TGTGCCAGCAGGCGCCCCGGTTCCTACGAGCAGTACTTC. Amino acids: CASRRPGSYEQYF.

The chain carries TRBV25-1 and TRBJ2-7; possibly TRBD2 for D (5 bases). The CDR3 totals 13 residues. From germline, CDR1 is MGHDK and CDR2 SYGVNS. Trimming pared 2 bases from V and 6 bases from J, leaving 11 bases between. CDR3 nucleotides: TGTGCCAGCAGTGAACAGGAGGAGGCCGAGCAGTACTTC. This sequence encodes CASSEQEEAEQYF.

This sequence joins TRBV9 and TRBJ2-2, with 8 bases fitting TRBD1. Germline-derived CDR1 and CDR2 are SGDLS and YYNGEE. J lost 6 bases, V lost 0 bases, and 7 bases had no gene match. The CDR3 is 16 residues long. This CDR3 is CASSVEQGVTAGELFF. The DNA for the CDR3 is TGTGCCAGCAGCGTAGAACAGGGGGTAACCGCCGGGGAGCTGTTTTTT.

The chain's CDR3 is CAWSVRGLNTGELFF. CDR3 DNA sequence: TGTGCCTGGAGTGTACGGGGGTTGAACACCGGGGAGCTGTTTTTT. The rearrangement links TRBV30 to TRBJ2-2, with a possible D match to TRBD2 (6 bases). CDR3 length equals 15 residues. Germline CDR1 GTSNPN, CDR2 SVGIG (reference sequence). V was shortened by 0 bases and J by 1 base, with 9 bases between the two germline ends.

The rearrangement joins TRBV7-9 to TRBJ2-3, with TRBD1 matching over 8 bases. V shed 3 bases and J 5 bases; nucleotides not matched to a gene: 7. Germline CDR1 is SEHNR and CDR2 is FQNEAQ (reference sequence). This CDR3 is 15 amino acids long. The CDR3 nucleotides are TGTGCCAGCAGCTTTCCCCGTACAGGGGGAGATACGCAGTATTTT. As protein: CASSFPRTGGDTQYF.

This clone was seen more than once but under ten times. The chain joins TRBV18 to TRBJ2-7, with a weak D call TRBD1 (7 bases). The CDR3 is 16 amino acids. CDR1 KGHSH and CDR2 LQKENI come from the germline V gene. Deletions cut 3 bases from V and 0 bases from J, with 15 bases between. CDR3 amino acids: CASSPEQGGVSYEQYF. The CDR3 DNA reads as TGTGCCAGCTCACCGGAGCAGGGGGGAGTCTCCTACGAGCAGTACTTC.